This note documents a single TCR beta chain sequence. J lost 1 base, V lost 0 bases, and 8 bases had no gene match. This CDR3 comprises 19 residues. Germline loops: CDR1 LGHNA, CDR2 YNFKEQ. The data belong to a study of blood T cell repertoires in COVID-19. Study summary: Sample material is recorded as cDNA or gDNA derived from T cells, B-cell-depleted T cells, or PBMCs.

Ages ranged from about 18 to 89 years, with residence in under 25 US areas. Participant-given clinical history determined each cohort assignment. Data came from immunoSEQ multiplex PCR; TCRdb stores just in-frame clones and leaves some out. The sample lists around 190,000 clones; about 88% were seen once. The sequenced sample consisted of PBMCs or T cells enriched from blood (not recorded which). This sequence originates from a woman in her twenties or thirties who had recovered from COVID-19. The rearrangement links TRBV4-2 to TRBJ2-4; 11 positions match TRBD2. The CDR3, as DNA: TGTGCCAGCAGCCAAGAGGTGACTAGCGGGAATAGGGCCAAAAACATTCAGTACTTC. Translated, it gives CASSQEVTSGNRAKNIQYF.